This T cell receptor (beta chain) was captured by sequencing in a study of cytomegalovirus exposure and HLA in healthy donors. Concerning this clone itself: Its antigen is as yet unknown.

In the PCR, 60 Vbeta and 13 Jbeta primers were used. Assay: immunoSEQ multiplex PCR; the TCRdb copy retains only in-frame clones and omits some. The sample contains some 150,000 clones, about 74% of which appear only once. Study results and limitations: Usually a TCR sequence was rare, but some public TCRs were found in many donors.

This CDR3 comprises 15 residues. Trimming pared 2 bases from V and 5 bases from J, leaving 12 bases between. CDR1 is MGHRA, CDR2 YSYEKL, per germline. The TCR was taken from a man between 18 and 35 years old in good health and CMV-seropositive. Sequencing was performed on PBMCs. This chain uses TRBV4-1 with TRBJ2-2, with D perhaps TRBD1 (6 bases). The CDR3 sequence is CASSQSRTATGELFF. For the CDR3, the DNA is TGCGCCAGCAGCCAATCCCGGACAGCGACCGGGGAGCTGTTTTTT.